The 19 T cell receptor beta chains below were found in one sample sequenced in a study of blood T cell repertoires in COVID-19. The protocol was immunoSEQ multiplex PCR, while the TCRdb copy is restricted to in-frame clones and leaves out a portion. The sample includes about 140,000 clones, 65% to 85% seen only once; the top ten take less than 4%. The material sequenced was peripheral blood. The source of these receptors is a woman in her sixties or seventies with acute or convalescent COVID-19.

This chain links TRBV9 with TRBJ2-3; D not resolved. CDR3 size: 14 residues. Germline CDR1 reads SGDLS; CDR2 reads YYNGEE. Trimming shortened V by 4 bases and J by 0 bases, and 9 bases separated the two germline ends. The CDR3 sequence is CASSRGSSTDTQYF. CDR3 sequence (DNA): TGTGCCAGCAGCCGCGGCTCTAGCACAGATACGCAGTATTTT.

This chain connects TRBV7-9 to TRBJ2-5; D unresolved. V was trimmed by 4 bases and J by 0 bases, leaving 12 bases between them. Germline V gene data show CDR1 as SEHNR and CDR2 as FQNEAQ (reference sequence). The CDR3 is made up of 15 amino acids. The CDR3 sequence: CASSSPSGYQETQYF. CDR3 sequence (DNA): TGTGCCAGCAGCTCCCCTAGTGGGTACCAAGAGACCCAGTACTTC.

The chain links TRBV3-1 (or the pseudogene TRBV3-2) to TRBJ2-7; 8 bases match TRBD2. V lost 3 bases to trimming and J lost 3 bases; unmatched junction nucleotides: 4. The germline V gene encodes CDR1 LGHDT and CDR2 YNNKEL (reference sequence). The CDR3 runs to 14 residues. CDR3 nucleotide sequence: TGTGCCAGCAGCCAGGAACTAGCGGACTACGAGCAGTACTTC. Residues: CASSQELADYEQYF.

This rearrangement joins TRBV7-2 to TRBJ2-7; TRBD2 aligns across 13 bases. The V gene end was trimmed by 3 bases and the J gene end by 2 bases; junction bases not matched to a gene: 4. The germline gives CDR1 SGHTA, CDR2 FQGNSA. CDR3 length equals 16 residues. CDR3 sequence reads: CASSLEGTSGAYEQYF. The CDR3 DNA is TGTGCCAGCAGCTTGGAGGGGACTAGCGGGGCCTACGAGCAGTACTTC.

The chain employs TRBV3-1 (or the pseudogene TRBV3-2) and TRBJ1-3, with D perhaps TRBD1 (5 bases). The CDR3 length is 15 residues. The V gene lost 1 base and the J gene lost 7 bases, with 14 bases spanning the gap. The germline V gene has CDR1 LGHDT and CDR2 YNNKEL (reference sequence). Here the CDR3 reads CASSQAGGPRNTIYF. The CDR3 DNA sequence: TGTGCCAGCAGCCAAGCGGGGGGTCCGCGGAACACCATATATTTT.

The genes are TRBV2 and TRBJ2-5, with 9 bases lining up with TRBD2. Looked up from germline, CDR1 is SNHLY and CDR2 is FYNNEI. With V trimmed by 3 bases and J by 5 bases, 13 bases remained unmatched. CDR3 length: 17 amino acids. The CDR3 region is CASSDWWTGTSSETQYF. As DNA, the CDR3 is TGTGCCAGCAGTGACTGGTGGACGGGGACTAGCTCTGAGACCCAGTACTTC.

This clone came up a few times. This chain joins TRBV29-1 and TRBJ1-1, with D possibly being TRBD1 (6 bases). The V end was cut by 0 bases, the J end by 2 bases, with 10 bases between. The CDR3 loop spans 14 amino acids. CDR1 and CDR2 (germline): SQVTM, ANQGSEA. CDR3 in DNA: TGCAGCGTTGAAGATCGACAGGTAAACACTGAAGCTTTCTTT. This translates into CSVEDRQVNTEAFF.

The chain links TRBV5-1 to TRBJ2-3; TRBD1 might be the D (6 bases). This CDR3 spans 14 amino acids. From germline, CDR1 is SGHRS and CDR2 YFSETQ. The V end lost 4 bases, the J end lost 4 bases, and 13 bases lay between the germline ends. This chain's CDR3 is CASSQTGSSDTQYF. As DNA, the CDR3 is TGCGCCAGCAGCCAAACAGGGTCTTCAGATACGCAGTATTTT.

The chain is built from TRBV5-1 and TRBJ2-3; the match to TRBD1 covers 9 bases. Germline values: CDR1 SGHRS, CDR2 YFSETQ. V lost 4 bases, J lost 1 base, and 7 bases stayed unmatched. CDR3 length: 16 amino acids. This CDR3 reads CASSTQGADRTDTQYF. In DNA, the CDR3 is TGCGCCAGCAGCACACAGGGGGCGGATCGCACAGATACGCAGTATTTT.

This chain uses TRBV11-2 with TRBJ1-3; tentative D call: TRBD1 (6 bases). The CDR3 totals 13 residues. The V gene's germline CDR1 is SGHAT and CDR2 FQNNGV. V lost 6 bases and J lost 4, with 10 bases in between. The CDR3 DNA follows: TGTGCCAGCAGGAACAGGGCCGGAAACACCATATATTTT. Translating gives CASRNRAGNTIYF.

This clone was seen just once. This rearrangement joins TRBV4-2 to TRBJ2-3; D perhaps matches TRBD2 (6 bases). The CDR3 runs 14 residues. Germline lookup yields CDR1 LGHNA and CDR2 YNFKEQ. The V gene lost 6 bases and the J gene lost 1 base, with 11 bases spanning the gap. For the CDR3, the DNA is TGTGCCAGCAGGCTTAGCGGTCGCACAGATACGCAGTATTTT. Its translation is CASRLSGRTDTQYF.

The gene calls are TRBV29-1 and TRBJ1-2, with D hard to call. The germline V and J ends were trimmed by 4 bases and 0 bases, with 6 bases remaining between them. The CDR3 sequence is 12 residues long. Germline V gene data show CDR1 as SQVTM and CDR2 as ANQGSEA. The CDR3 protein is CSVGPTNYGYTF. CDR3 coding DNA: TGCAGCGTTGGGCCGACTAACTATGGCTACACCTTC.

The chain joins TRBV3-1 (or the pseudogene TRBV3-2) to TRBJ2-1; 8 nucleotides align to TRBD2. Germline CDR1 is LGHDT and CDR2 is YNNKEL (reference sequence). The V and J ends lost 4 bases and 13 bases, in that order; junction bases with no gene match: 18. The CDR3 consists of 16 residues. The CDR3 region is CASSPRSLVSGAVQFF. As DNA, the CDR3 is TGTGCCAGCAGCCCAAGGTCCTTAGTTAGCGGGGCCGTTCAGTTCTTC.

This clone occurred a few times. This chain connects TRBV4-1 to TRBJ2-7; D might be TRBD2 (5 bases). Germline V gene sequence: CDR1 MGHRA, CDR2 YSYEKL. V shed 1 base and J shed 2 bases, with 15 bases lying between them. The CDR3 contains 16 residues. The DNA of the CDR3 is TGCGCCAGCAGCCAAGTGGACTTAGGGAGCCCCTACGAGCAGTACTTC. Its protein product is CASSQVDLGSPYEQYF.

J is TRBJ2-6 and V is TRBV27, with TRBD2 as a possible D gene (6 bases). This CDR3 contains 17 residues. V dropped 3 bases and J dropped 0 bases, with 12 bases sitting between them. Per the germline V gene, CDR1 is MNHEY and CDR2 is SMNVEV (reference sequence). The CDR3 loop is CASSLGGFRSGANVLTF. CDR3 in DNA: TGTGCCAGCAGTTTGGGGGGTTTTCGCTCTGGGGCCAACGTCCTGACTTTC.

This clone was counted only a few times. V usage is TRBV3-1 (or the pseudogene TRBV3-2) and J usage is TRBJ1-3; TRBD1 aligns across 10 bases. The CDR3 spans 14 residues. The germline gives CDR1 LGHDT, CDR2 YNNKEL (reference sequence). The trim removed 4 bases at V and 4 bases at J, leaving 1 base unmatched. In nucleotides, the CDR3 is TGTGCCAGCAGCCCGGGACAGGGGGGAAACACCATATATTTT. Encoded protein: CASSPGQGGNTIYF.

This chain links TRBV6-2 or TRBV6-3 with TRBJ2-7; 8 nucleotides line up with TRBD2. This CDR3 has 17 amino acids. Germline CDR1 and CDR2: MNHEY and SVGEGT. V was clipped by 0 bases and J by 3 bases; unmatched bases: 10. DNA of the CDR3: TGTGCCAGCAGTTACTCGAAACTCCGGGAGGGCATCTACGAGCAGTACTTC. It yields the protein CASSYSKLREGIYEQYF.

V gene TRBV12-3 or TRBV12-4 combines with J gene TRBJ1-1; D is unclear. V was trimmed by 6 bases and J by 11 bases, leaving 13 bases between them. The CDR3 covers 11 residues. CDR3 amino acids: CASSPTGMAFF. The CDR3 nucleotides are TGTGCCAGCAGCCCCACGGGGATGGCTTTCTTT.

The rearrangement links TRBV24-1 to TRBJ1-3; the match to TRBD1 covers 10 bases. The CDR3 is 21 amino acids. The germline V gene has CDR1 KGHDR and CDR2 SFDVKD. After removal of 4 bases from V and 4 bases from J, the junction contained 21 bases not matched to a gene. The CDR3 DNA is TGTGCCACCAGTGACAAAATCCGGGACAGGGGACTAATGACTATCGGAAACACCATATATTTT. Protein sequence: CATSDKIRDRGLMTIGNTIYF.